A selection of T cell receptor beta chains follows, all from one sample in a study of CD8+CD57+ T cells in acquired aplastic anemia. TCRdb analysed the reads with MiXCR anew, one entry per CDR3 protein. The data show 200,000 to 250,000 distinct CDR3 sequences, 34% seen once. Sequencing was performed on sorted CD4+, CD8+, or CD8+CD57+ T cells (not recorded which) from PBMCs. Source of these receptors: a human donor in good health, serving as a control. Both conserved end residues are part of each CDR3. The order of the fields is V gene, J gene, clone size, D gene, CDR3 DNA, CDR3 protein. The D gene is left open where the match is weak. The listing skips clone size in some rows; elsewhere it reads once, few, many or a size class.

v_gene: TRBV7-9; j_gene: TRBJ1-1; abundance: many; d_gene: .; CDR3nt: TGTGCCAGCAGCTTAGCCGTGGGCGTAGCTTTCTTT; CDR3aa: CASSLAVGVAFF
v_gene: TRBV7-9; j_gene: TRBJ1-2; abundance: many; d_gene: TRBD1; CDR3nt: TGTGCCAGCAGCCCTGACAGGGTCTATGGCTACACCTTC; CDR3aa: CASSPDRVYGYTF
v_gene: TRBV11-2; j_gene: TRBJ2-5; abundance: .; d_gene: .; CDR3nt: TGTGCCAGCAGCTTAGATCCTTTATTGGGGACCCAGTACTTC; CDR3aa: CASSLDPLLGTQYF
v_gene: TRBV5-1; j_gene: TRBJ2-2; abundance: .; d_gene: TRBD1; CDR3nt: TGCGCCAGCAGCGGCGGGGACAGGGGTTTTCGCTTCGACACCGGGGAGCTGTTTTTT; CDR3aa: CASSGGDRGFRFDTGELFF
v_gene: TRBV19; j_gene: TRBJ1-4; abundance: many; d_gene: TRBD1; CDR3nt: TGTGCCAGTAGTGTCTGGGACAGGGGTAGTGAAAAACTGTTTTTT; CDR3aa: CASSVWDRGSEKLFF
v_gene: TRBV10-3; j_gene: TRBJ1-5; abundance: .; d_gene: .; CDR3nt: TGTGCCAGCAGTGAAAGGGGGGATAGAGGGAGGAGCAATCAGCCCCAGCATTTT; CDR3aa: CASSERGDRGRSNQPQHF
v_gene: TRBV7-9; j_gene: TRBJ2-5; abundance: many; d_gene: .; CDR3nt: TGTGCCAGCAGCTTTGCTCTTGGGGGACCGGAGACCCAGTACTTC; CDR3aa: CASSFALGGPETQYF
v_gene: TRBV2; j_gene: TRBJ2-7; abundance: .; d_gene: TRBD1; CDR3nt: TGTGCCAGCAGGGACAGGGGAGAGCAGTACTTC; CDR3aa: CASRDRGEQYF
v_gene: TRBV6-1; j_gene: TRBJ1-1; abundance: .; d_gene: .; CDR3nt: TGTGCCAGCAGTGAAGGGTTCGGGGGGGTCACTGAAGCTTTCTTT; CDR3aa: CASSEGFGGVTEAFF
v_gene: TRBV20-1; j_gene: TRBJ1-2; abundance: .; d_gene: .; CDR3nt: TGCAGCGCTAGAGATCCTGTACAGGCCAGTAGCTATGGCTACACCTTC; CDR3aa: CSARDPVQASSYGYTF
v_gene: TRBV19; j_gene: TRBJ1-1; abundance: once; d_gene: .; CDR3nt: TGTGCCAGTAGATGGGGTGTGGGGGCAGGTACTGAAGCTTTCTTT; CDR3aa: CASRWGVGAGTEAFF
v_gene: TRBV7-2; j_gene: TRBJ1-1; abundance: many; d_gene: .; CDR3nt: TGTGCCAGCAGCTTAGCGGGTGAAGCTTTCTTT; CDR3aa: CASSLAGEAFF
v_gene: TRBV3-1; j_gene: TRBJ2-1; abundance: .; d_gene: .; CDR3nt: TGTGCCAGCACCTCAAGGTACAATGAGCAGTTCTTC; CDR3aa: CASTSRYNEQFF
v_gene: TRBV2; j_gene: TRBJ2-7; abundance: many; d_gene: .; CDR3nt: TGTGCCAGCAGTGAATTTGCCTGGAGCCACCGCTCCTACGAGCAGTACTTC; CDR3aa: CASSEFAWSHRSYEQYF
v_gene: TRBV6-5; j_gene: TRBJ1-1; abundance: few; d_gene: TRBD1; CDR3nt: TGTGCCAGCAAATCAACCGACAGGGTGAACACTGAAGCTTTCTTT; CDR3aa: CASKSTDRVNTEAFF
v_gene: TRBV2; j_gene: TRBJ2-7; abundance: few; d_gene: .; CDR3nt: TGTGCCAGCAGAAGTAGGGTGCCCAGTCGGGCCTACGAGCAGTACTTC; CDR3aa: CASRSRVPSRAYEQYF
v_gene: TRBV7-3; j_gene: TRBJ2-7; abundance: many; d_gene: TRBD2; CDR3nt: TGTGCCAGCAGCTTAGGGAGCGGGAGCTACGAGCAGTACTTC; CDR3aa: CASSLGSGSYEQYF
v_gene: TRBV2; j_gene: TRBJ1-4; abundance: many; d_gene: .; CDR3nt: TGTGCCAGCAGACGTGACGGGGGAGGCGAAAAACTGTTTTTT; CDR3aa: CASRRDGGGEKLFF
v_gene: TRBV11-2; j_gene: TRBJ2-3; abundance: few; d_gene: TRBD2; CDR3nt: TGTGCCAGCAGCTTAGTTAGCGGGTGGTATAGCACAGATACGCAGTATTTT; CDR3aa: CASSLVSGWYSTDTQYF
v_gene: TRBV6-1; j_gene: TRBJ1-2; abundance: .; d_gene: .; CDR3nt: TGTGCCAGCAGCCAACCGGGGGTTCCCCATGGCTACACCTTC; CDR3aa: CASSQPGVPHGYTF
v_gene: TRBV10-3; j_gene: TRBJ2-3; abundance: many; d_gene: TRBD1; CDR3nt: TGTGCCATCAGAGGTGGGACAGGTCGCAGTCCGAGCACAGATACGCAGTATTTT; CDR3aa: CAIRGGTGRSPSTDTQYF
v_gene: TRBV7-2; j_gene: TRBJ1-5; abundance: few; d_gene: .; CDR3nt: TGTGCCAGCAGCCCGCACCAGCATTTT; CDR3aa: CASSPHQHF
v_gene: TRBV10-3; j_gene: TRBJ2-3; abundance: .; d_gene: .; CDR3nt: TGTGCCATCAGTGAACCGGGGAACACAGATACGCAGTATTTT; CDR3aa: CAISEPGNTDTQYF
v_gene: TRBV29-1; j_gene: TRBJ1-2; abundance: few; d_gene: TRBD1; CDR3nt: TGCAGCGTTTTTAACACCGGGACAGGGGACGATGGCTACACCTTC; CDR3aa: CSVFNTGTGDDGYTF
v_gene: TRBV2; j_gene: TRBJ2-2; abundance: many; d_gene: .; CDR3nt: TGTGCCAGCAGTCCCTCGGTGCGGGGGCGGAACACCGGGGAGCTGTTTTTT; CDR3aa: CASSPSVRGRNTGELFF
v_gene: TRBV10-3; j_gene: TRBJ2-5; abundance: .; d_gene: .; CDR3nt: TGTGCCATTGCCCCAGGGGACCAAGAGACCCAGTACTTC; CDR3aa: CAIAPGDQETQYF
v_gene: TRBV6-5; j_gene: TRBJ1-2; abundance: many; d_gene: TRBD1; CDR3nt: TGTGCCAGCAGTTACTCGGGGGGACAGGGCCCCTATGGCTACACCTTC; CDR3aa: CASSYSGGQGPYGYTF
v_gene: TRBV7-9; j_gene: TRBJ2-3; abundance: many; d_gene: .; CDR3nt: TGTGCCAGCAGCGCCCAACAGGGATCGGCAGATACGCAGTATTTT; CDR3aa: CASSAQQGSADTQYF
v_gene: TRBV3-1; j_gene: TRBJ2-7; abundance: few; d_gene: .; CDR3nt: TGTGCCAGCAGCCACTGGGAGGGGGCGACCTCCTACGAGCAGTACTTC; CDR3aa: CASSHWEGATSYEQYF
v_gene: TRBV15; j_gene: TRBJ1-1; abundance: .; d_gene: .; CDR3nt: TGTGCCACCAGCAGAGATGGGAGAAACACTGAAGCTTTCTTT; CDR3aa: CATSRDGRNTEAFF
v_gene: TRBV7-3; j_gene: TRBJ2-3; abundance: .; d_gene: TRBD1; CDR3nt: TGTGCCCGCAGCCCCGGACAGGGAACAGGTACGCAGTATTTT; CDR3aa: CARSPGQGTGTQYF
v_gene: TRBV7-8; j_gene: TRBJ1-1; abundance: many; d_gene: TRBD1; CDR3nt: TGTGCCAGCAGCCCCGGACAGGTTTACGGCACTGAAGCTTTCTTT; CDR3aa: CASSPGQVYGTEAFF
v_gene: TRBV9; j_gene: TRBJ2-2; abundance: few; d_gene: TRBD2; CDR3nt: TGTGCCAGCAGCGCCCCCAGCGGGGGGCGGAACACCGGGGAGCTGTTTTTT; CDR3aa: CASSAPSGGRNTGELFF
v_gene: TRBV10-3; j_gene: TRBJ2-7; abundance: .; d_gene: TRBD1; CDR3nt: TGTGCCATCCGTGAAGCCTCCGGGACAGGGGGTTTACAGCAGTACTTC; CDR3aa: CAIREASGTGGLQQYF
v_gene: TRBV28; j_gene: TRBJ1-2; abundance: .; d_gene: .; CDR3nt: TGTGCCAGCAGCAATCCCTGGTCGGGGGCGTCGAACTATGGCTACACCTTC; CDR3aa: CASSNPWSGASNYGYTF
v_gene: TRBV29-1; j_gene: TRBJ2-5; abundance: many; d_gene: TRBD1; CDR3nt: TGCAGCGCAGCGGACAGGCTTGTCCGGGAGACCCAGTACTTC; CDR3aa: CSAADRLVRETQYF
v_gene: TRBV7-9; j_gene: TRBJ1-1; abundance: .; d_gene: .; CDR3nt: TGTGCCAGCAGCTTGGGACGGTGGAACACTGAAGCTTTCTTT; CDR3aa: CASSLGRWNTEAFF
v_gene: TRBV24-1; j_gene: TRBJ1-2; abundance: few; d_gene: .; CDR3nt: TGTGCCACCAGTGATCGGAACCACTACTATGGCTACACCTTC; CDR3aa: CATSDRNHYYGYTF
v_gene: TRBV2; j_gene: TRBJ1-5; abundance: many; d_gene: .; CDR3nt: TGTGCCAGCAGTGGTTCAGGGTTGGGCAATCAGCCCCAGCATTTT; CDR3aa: CASSGSGLGNQPQHF
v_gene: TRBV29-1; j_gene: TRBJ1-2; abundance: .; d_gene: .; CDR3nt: TGCAGCGTTGGCCACTTCGGGGCGGGCGGGTATGGCTACACCTTC; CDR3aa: CSVGHFGAGGYGYTF
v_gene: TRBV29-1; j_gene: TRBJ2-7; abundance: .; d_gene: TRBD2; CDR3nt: TGCAGCGGGCTAGCGGGAGGCGGTTCCTACGAGCAGTACTTC; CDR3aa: CSGLAGGGSYEQYF
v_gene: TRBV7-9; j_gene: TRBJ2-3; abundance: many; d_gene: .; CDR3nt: TGTGCCAGCAGATTGGGGAGCACAGATACGCAGTATTTT; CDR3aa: CASRLGSTDTQYF
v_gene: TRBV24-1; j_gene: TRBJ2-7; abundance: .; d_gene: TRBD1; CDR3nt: TGTGCCACCCACGGAAGGGACAGGGTGACCTACGAGCAGTACTTC; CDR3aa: CATHGRDRVTYEQYF
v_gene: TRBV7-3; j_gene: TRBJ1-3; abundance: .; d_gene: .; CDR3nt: TGTGCCAGCAGCTTCACCGGGACACCTAACTCTGCAAACACCATATATTTT; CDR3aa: CASSFTGTPNSANTIYF
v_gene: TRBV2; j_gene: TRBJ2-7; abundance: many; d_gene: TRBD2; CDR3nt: TGTGCCAGCAGTGTCTACGCTAGCGGAGACGAGCAGTACTTC; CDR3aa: CASSVYASGDEQYF